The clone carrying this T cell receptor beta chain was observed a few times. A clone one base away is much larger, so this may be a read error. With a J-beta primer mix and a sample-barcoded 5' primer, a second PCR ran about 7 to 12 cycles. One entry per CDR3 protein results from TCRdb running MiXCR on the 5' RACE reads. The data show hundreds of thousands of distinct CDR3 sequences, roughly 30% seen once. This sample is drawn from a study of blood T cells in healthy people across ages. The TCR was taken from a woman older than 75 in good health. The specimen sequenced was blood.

CDR3 in DNA: TGTGCCAGCAGCGTGACAACAGGGGGGTCTGAGCAGTTCTTC. Its translation is CASSVTTGGSEQFF. The chain combines TRBV9 with TRBJ2-1; 8 nucleotides agree with TRBD1. The germline V gene encodes CDR1 SGDLS and CDR2 YYNGEE. With 2 bases clipped from V and 9 bases from J, the junction kept 7 bases outside the gene matches. The CDR3 contains 14 residues. Looking up the rest from reference TRBV9 and TRBJ2-1 gives the full variable domain: DSGVTQTPKHLITATGQRVTLRCSPRSGDLSVYWYQQSLDQGLQFLIQYYNGEERAKGNILERFSAQQFPDLHSELNLSSLELGDSALYFCASSVTTGGSEQFFGPGTRLTVL.